The 6 T cell receptor beta chains in this list originate from one sample, sequenced in a study of blood T cell repertoires in COVID-19. Only in-frame clones appear in the TCRdb table, and some are missing; sequencing was by immunoSEQ multiplex PCR. The repertoire consists of some 37,000 clones, with approximately 90% occurring once and the leading ten covering 4% to 6%. The sequenced sample consisted of peripheral blood. These receptors all stem from a human donor in a cohort sampled during active COVID-19.

This chain connects TRBV7-8 to TRBJ2-4; 8 bases fit TRBD1. The CDR3 has 14 residues. Germline CDR1 SGHVS, CDR2 FQNEAQ. J lost 5 bases, V lost 4 bases, and 4 bases had no gene match. The CDR3 protein is CASSSPGGENIQYF. CDR3 sequence (DNA): TGTGCCAGCAGCTCCCCAGGGGGCGAAAACATTCAGTACTTC.

CDR3 in DNA: TGTGCCAGCAGCCCTACAGGGGTCTACGAGCAGTACTTC. Translating it yields CASSPTGVYEQYF. The chain has TRBV13 and TRBJ2-7; TRBD1 matches at 7 bases. The germline V gene has CDR1 PRHDT and CDR2 FYEKMQ (reference sequence). Unmatched junction bases numbered 4, after V lost 5 bases and J lost 3 bases. The CDR3 contains 13 residues.

The genes are TRBV27 and TRBJ2-7; 10 bases map to TRBD1. Unmatched junction bases numbered 4, after V lost 4 bases and J lost 1 base. The CDR3 consists of 15 residues. The germline gives CDR1 MNHEY, CDR2 SMNVEV (reference sequence). The CDR3, as DNA: TGTGCCAGCAGTTCGCGGACAGGGGGATCCTACGAGCAGTACTTC. Amino acid sequence: CASSSRTGGSYEQYF.

About this clone itself: Compared with germline, one end of the junction differs, possibly owing to a read error. V gene TRBV2 combines with J gene TRBJ2-7; possibly TRBD2 for D (6 bases). Germline V gene lookup returns CDR1 SNHLY and CDR2 FYNNEI. The CDR3 is 10 residues long. The CDR3 sequence is CASSETSPNF. The CDR3 bases are TGTGCCAGCAGTGAGACTAGTCCCAACTTC. The full variable domain, its missing parts supplied by reference TRBV2 and TRBJ2-7, is EPEVTQTPSHQVTQMGQEVILRCVPISNHLYFYWYRQILGQKVEFLVSFYNNEISEKSEIFDDQFSVERPDGSNFTLKIRSTKLEDSAMYFCASSETSPNFGPGTRLTVT.

In this sample, this clone turned up once. The rearrangement uses TRBV11-2 and TRBJ1-1; 10 nucleotides line up with TRBD1. The CDR3 runs 14 residues. Per germline, CDR1 SGHAT and CDR2 FQNNGV. J lost 6 bases, V lost 5 bases, and 6 bases had no gene match. The CDR3 sequence: CASSLRQGASEAFF. As DNA, the CDR3 is TGTGCCAGCAGCCTCCGACAGGGGGCCTCTGAAGCTTTCTTT. Full variable domain (rest looked up from reference TRBV11-2 and TRBJ1-1): EAGVAQSPRYKIIEKRQSVAFWCNPISGHATLYWYQQILGQGPKLLIQFQNNGVVDDSQLPKDRFSAERLKGVDSTLKIQPAKLEDSAVYLCASSLRQGASEAFFGQGTRLTVV.

The chain carries TRBV7-9 and TRBJ2-1; no clear D. V lost 5 bases and J lost 0, with 14 bases in between. Germline V gene sequence: CDR1 SEHNR, CDR2 FQNEAQ (reference sequence). The CDR3 runs to 16 residues. CDR3 in amino acids: CASSPQKWASYNEQFF. In nucleotides, the CDR3 is TGTGCCAGCAGCCCCCAGAAGTGGGCCTCCTACAATGAGCAGTTCTTC.